The TCR beta chain under discussion was sequenced for a study of spatial heterogeneity in lung cancer. This clonotype has more than one count but fewer than ten. One entry per CDR3 protein, called by TCRdb with MiXCR from the 5' RACE reads. The sample includes under 80,000 distinct CDR3 sequences, approximately 6.3% of them seen just once. Time point given: sample taken at primary tumor resection. The donor population consisted of over 55 patients with untreated, early-stage non-small cell lung cancer. The sequencing used PBMCs, collected at surgery. This TCR was recovered from a female donor with early-stage non-small cell lung cancer.

This CDR3 is CASSLGQVSDTQYF. CDR3 DNA sequence: TGTGCCAGCAGCTTAGGACAGGTCTCAGATACGCAGTATTTT. The chain couples TRBV7-9 to TRBJ2-3; possible D gene TRBD1, 6 bases. Germline-derived CDR1 and CDR2 are SEHNR and FQNEAQ (reference sequence). Deletions cut 1 base from V and 4 bases from J, with 9 bases between. This CDR3 comprises 14 residues.